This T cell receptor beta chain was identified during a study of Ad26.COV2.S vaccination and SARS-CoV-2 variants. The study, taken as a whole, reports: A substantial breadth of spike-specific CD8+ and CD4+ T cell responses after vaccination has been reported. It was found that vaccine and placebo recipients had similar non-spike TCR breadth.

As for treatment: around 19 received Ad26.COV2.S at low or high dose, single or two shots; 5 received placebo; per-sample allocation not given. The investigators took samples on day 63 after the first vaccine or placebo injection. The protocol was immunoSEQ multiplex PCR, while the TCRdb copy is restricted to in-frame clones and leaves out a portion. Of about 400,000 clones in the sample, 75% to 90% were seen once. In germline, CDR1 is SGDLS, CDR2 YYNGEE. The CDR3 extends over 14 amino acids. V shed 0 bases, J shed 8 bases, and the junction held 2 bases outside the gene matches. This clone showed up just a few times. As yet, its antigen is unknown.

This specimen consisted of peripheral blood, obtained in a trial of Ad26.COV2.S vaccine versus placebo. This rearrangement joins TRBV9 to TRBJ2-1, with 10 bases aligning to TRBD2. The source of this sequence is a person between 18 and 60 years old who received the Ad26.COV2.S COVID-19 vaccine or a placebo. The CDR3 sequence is CASSVATSGDEQFF. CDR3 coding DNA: TGTGCCAGCAGCGTAGCAACTAGCGGGGATGAGCAGTTCTTC.